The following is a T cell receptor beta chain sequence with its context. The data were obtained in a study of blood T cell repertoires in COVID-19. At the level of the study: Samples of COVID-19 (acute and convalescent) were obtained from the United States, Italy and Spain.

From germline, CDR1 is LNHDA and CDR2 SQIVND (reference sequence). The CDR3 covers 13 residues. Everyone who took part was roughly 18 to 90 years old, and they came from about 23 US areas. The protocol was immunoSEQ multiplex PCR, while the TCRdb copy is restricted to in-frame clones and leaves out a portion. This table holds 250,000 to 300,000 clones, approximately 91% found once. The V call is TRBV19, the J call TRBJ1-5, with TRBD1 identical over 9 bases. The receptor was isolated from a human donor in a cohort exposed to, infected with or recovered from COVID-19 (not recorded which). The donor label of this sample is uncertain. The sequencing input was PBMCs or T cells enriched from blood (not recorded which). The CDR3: CAIGQGRSQPQHF. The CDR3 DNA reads TGTGCGATAGGACAGGGGCGTAGTCAGCCCCAGCATTTT.